This T cell receptor beta chain derives from a study of glioma-infiltrating T cells after dendritic cell vaccination. Study-wide results and caveats: No direct clonality-survival link was found; a diverse polyclonal response may matter.

The CDR3 totals 15 residues. Deletions cut 5 bases from V and 2 bases from J, with 16 bases between. From germline, CDR1 is SGHNT and CDR2 YYREEE (reference sequence). The method was immunoSEQ multiplex PCR; TCRdb's version includes in-frame clones alone and lacks a portion of them. The sample records some 70,000 clones, roughly 79% being singletons. This clone has just a few counts. Its antigen is not identified. The specimen comprised blood, sampled before dendritic cell vaccination. This clonotype was obtained from a human donor with glioblastoma. The chain employs TRBV5-4 and TRBJ1-2; D call uncertain. CDR3 sequence: CASRPGGLWNYGYTF. The CDR3 coding sequence is TGTGCCAGCAGGCCGGGAGGTTTGTGGAACTATGGCTACACCTTC. Variable domain in full (rest from reference TRBV5-4 and TRBJ1-2): ETGVTQSPTHLIKTRGQQVTLRCSSQSGHNTVSWYQQALGQGPQFIFQYYREEENGRGNFPPRFSGLQFPNYSSELNVNALELDDSALYLCASRPGGLWNYGYTFGSGTRLTVV.